Reported below is one T cell receptor (beta chain). Its antigen is currently unknown. This entry comes from a study of cytomegalovirus exposure and HLA in healthy donors. Findings and caveats of the study: The authors confirmed in vitro that a few CMV-associated chains were specific for CMV antigens. The study recorded around 160 TCR beta chains that were cytomegalovirus-associated.

Clones were sequenced by immunoSEQ multiplex PCR, and TCRdb holds only the in-frame ones, with some missing. The sample gives roughly 260,000 clones, almost 90% of which show up once; 0.3% to 0.4% is in the top ten. In germline, CDR1 is LNHDA, CDR2 SQIVND (reference sequence). The V segment lost 0 bases and the J segment 7 bases; nucleotides outside the gene matches: 9. The CDR3 length is 16 residues. The chain is built from TRBV19 and TRBJ1-3; 7 nucleotides agree with TRBD1. This clonotype originated in a woman younger than 35 in good health and CMV-seronegative. The sequencing input was PBMCs. CDR3 region: CASSIDRQGVRNTIYF. CDR3 DNA: TGTGCCAGTAGTATAGATCGTCAGGGGGTGAGGAACACCATATATTTT.